The T cell receptor beta chain described here comes from a study of blood T cell repertoires in COVID-19. About the study: Collection of acute and convalescent COVID-19 samples took place in the United States, Italy and Spain. PBMCs, B-cell-depleted T cells, or T cells provided the cDNA or gDNA that made up the material.

Germline V lookup: CDR1 WSHSY, CDR2 SAAADI. The CDR3 contains 14 residues. V lost 7 bases and J lost 4; bases outside the gene matches: 7. As originally analysed: Reference gene primer amplification yielded estimated nucleated cell counts. The repertoire was sequenced with immunoSEQ multiplex PCR; TCRdb's copy has only in-frame clones and lacks some. The D gene and trimming were derived from the DNA, and the V and J assignments and clone size from that table. The sample holds approximately 150,000 clones, 60% to 85% seen once. The chain joins TRBV10-2 to TRBJ1-3, with 7 bases that match TRBD1. The TCR originated in a man aged 50-60 years with active or convalescent COVID-19. The sequenced sample was peripheral blood. CDR3 protein: CASKLQGDGNTIYF. The CDR3 nucleotides read TGCGCCAGCAAGCTCCAGGGGGACGGAAACACCATATATTTT.